This T cell receptor (beta chain) is from a study of cytomegalovirus exposure and HLA in healthy donors. Trimming removed 8 bases from V and 2 bases from J; junction bases left unmatched: 15. CDR1 is SGHNT and CDR2 is YENEEA in the germline V gene. CDR3 length: 16 amino acids. 13 Jbeta primers and 60 Vbeta primers were used for the PCR. The data were produced by immunoSEQ multiplex PCR, yet TCRdb's version contains in-frame clones alone and is incomplete. This table holds approximately 200,000 clones, almost 80% found once. Material for sequencing was PBMCs. The TCR was taken from a man aged 18 to 29 in good health and CMV-seronegative. The gene calls are TRBV11-3 and TRBJ2-7; 7 nucleotides line up with TRBD2. This CDR3 is CASSPPGSRGAYEQYF. The CDR3 DNA sequence: TGTGCCAGCTCCCCCCCCGGGTCTCGGGGGGCCTACGAGCAGTACTTC.